The following is a TCR beta chain sequence with its context. Its target is unknown. The entry originates in a study of cytomegalovirus exposure and HLA in healthy donors. Whole-study results and caveats: Sequence variants that were highly shared formed a cluster that was likely a sequencing artifact. Earlier analysis yielded a pattern in which most TCR beta V segments were productive about 90% or about 30% of the time. A later analysis linked a missense DCLRE1C variant to TCR beta V- and J-gene trimming.

The PCR had 60 Vbeta and 13 Jbeta primers. Clones were sequenced by immunoSEQ multiplex PCR, and TCRdb holds only the in-frame ones, with some missing. The table counts 100,000 to 150,000 clones; roughly 1% lies in the top ten. The specimen sequenced was PBMCs. This receptor was obtained from a man aged 18 to 35 in good health and CMV-seronegative.

The CDR3 protein is CASSATNQNTEAFF. The CDR3 coding sequence is TGTGCCAGCAGCGCTACTAATCAGAACACTGAAGCTTTCTTT. The J gene is TRBJ1-1, the V gene TRBV7-2; no clear D. This CDR3 region has 14 residues. CDR1 SGHTA and CDR2 FQGNSA come from the germline V gene. V dropped 5 bases and J dropped 1 base, with 11 bases sitting between them.